The 13 T cell receptor beta chains below come from one sample, sequenced in a study of a mutant IDH1 vaccine in newly diagnosed glioma. Time point here: week 5, during vaccination. Vaccine doses each comprised 300 ug of mutant IDH1 20-mer peptide, with topical imiquimod. Clones were read by immunoSEQ multiplex PCR, and TCRdb kept only the in-frame ones, dropping some. The table lists tens of thousands of clones, around 90% of them singletons. These receptors' targets are unknown. This specimen consisted of PBMCs, obtained from a glioma patient whose treatment included an IDH1 peptide vaccine. Source of these receptors: a woman between 45 and 60 years old with glioma.

The V call is TRBV5-1, the J call TRBJ2-7; 8 bases are shared with TRBD2. This CDR3 has 18 amino acids. Germline CDR1 and CDR2: SGHRS and YFSETQ. V dropped 3 bases and J dropped 0; count of bases not matched to a gene: 14. The CDR3 DNA is TGCGCCAGCAGCTACTCCCCCCCAACTAGCGGTAGCTCCTACGAGCAGTACTTC. Translation gives CASSYSPPTSGSSYEQYF.

The chain carries TRBV5-1 and TRBJ1-3; D might be TRBD1 (5 bases). CDR1 is SGHRS and CDR2 is YFSETQ in the germline V gene. The CDR3 has 17 amino acids. V gave up 0 bases and J gave up 0 bases, with 13 bases separating them. The CDR3 nucleotides are TGCGCCAGCAGCTTGGGGGCCAGGGATTACTCTGGAAACACCATATATTTT. Protein: CASSLGARDYSGNTIYF.

This clone was seen only once. The chain is built from TRBV11-2 and TRBJ1-3; D perhaps matches TRBD1 (5 bases). V gave up 4 bases and J gave up 4 bases, with 17 bases separating them. Germline V lookup: CDR1 SGHAT, CDR2 FQNNGV. The length of the CDR3 is 16 residues. In nucleotides, the CDR3 is TGTGCCAGCAGCTGGTTGACAGTCCTCCTCGGAAACACCATATATTTT. It translates to CASSWLTVLLGNTIYF. Looking up the rest from reference TRBV11-2 and TRBJ1-3 gives the full variable domain: EAGVAQSPRYKIIEKRQSVAFWCNPISGHATLYWYQQILGQGPKLLIQFQNNGVVDDSQLPKDRFSAERLKGVDSTLKIQPAKLEDSAVYLCASSWLTVLLGNTIYFGEGSWLTVV.

This sequence joins TRBV7-9 and TRBJ2-4; D possibly matches TRBD1 or TRBD2 (5 bases each). V shed 6 bases and J shed 7 bases, with 31 bases lying between them. CDR3 size: 19 residues. Germline V gives CDR1 SEHNR, CDR2 FQNEAQ (reference sequence). The chain's CDR3 is CASRVPGPARPSQRNIQYF. CDR3 nucleotide sequence: TGTGCCAGCAGGGTACCGGGACCTGCACGTCCTAGCCAACGGAACATTCAGTACTTC.

This sequence joins TRBV7-2 and TRBJ1-1, with a tentative D call TRBD1 (6 bases). The CDR3 is 15 amino acids. The V gene's germline CDR1 is SGHTA and CDR2 FQGNSA. Trimming left V 5 bases short and J 1 base short, with 14 bases between. The CDR3 reads CASSPLGTPNTEAFF. The CDR3 nucleotides read TGTGCCAGCAGCCCGCTGGGGACACCGAACACTGAAGCTTTCTTT.

The chain carries TRBV5-1 and TRBJ2-1; TRBD2 is a possible D gene (6 bases). V shed 0 bases and J shed 10 bases, with 17 bases lying between them. Germline CDR1 SGHRS, CDR2 YFSETQ. The CDR3 consists of 15 residues. The CDR3 protein is CASSLVGTPRGEQFF. The CDR3 DNA reads TGCGCCAGCAGCTTGGTAGGGACTCCGCGGGGAGAGCAGTTCTTC.

This chain joins TRBV19 and TRBJ1-5; D might be TRBD1 (5 bases). Germline V lookup: CDR1 LNHDA, CDR2 SQIVND (reference sequence). The CDR3 runs to 15 residues. Trimming took 4 bases from V and 0 from J, leaving 10 bases between them. CDR3 loop: CASSKGVGSNQPQHF. DNA for the CDR3: TGTGCCAGTAGTAAAGGGGTGGGTAGCAATCAGCCCCAGCATTTT.

The J gene is TRBJ2-3, the V gene TRBV28, with no clear D. Germline assignment: CDR1 MDHEN and CDR2 SYDVKM. This CDR3 region has 12 residues. Trimming stripped 3 bases from V and 4 bases from J, with 5 bases between. The CDR3 loop is CASSFISDTQYF. The DNA of the CDR3 is TGTGCCAGCAGTTTTATCTCAGATACGCAGTATTTT.

The chain recombines TRBV7-9 with TRBJ2-7; D is possibly TRBD2 (5 bases). The CDR3 is made up of 19 amino acids. Trimming left V 3 bases short and J 1 base short, with 25 bases between. In germline, CDR1 is SEHNR, CDR2 FQNEAQ (reference sequence). As DNA, the CDR3 is TGTGCCAGCAGCTTCGGGGTCATCGGGTGGCGCCGTGATTCCTACGAGCAGTACTTC. This gives the protein CASSFGVIGWRRDSYEQYF.

The chain links TRBV9 to TRBJ2-1; tentatively, D is TRBD1 (6 bases). The CDR3 has 12 residues. The germline V gene encodes CDR1 SGDLS and CDR2 YYNGEE. The V end lost 5 bases, the J end lost 4 bases, and 7 bases lay between the germline ends. As DNA, the CDR3 is TGTGCCAGCAGGGGACAATACAATGAGCAGTTCTTC. This gives the protein CASRGQYNEQFF.

CDR3 DNA: TGTGCCAGCAGCTTACCCCTTCGTACCGGAACTTCGGGTGAGCAGTTCTTC. It codes for CASSLPLRTGTSGEQFF. V is TRBV7-8 and J is TRBJ2-1; D gene ambiguous. The length of the CDR3 is 17 residues. Trimming took 2 bases from V and 9 from J, leaving 23 bases between them. Germline V CDR1 and CDR2: SGHVS, FQNEAQ.

The rearrangement uses TRBV5-6 and TRBJ2-7; D remains ambiguous. The germline V and J ends were trimmed by 2 bases and 5 bases, with 11 bases remaining between them. The CDR3 is 13 amino acids. Germline CDR1 SGHDT, CDR2 YYEEEE. The CDR3 sequence: CASSLGRSHEQYF. The CDR3 DNA sequence: TGTGCCAGCAGCTTAGGACGGTCCCACGAGCAGTACTTC.

This clone was recorded only once. This chain joins TRBV28 and TRBJ1-4; D may be TRBD1 (5 bases). This CDR3 spans 15 amino acids. Trimming cost V 4 bases and J 3 bases, with 12 bases left between them. Per germline, CDR1 MDHEN and CDR2 SYDVKM. Here the CDR3 reads CASSSGRGANEKLFF. The CDR3 nucleotides read TGTGCCAGCAGTTCGGGACGGGGGGCTAATGAAAAACTGTTTTTT.